The 21 T cell receptor beta chains given below trace back to one sample, sequenced in a study of blood T cells in healthy people across ages. Then a second PCR, running about 7 to 11 cycles, was carried out with a sample-barcoded 5' primer and a J-beta primer mix. Using its own MiXCR run on the 5' RACE reads, TCRdb lists one record per CDR3 protein. The sample carries under 1,000,000 distinct CDR3 sequences, about 36% recorded once. Sequencing was performed on blood. These receptors were collected from a man aged 18 to 35 in good health.

A remark on this clonotype: A much larger clone differs from this one at a single base, so this may be a read error. The chain recombines TRBV29-1 with TRBJ2-4, with TRBD1 identical over 7 bases. The germline gives CDR1 SQVTM, CDR2 ANQGSEA. Trimming removed 3 bases from V and 7 bases from J; junction bases left unmatched: 9. The CDR3 has 14 amino acids. CDR3 DNA: TGCAGCGTTGAGGACAGGATCGGTTCCAACATTCAGTACTTC. It yields the protein CSVEDRIGSNIQYF.

This clonotype occurred many times. V and J are TRBV20-1 and TRBJ1-2, with TRBD1 identical over 7 bases. V lost 7 bases and J lost 8; bases outside the gene matches: 7. The CDR3 extends over 11 amino acids. Germline-derived CDR1 and CDR2 are DFQATT and SNEGSKA (reference sequence). This CDR3 is CSVATGRGYTF. The CDR3, as DNA: TGCAGTGTTGCGACAGGGCGAGGCTACACCTTC.

This clonotype showed up just a few times. V usage is TRBV20-1 and J usage is TRBJ1-6; D is unclear. V was pared by 0 bases and J by 8 bases, with 8 bases between. The CDR3 has 13 residues. CDR1 and CDR2 from the germline V gene are DFQATT and SNEGSKA (reference sequence). The CDR3 coding sequence is TGCAGTGCTAGAGATCAATTGGATTCACCCCTCCACTTT. The encoded protein is CSARDQLDSPLHF.

For this clonotype: A read error may be the cause here, since a much bigger clone is one base away. This chain uses TRBV10-3 with TRBJ2-7; D is perhaps TRBD1 or TRBD2 (6 bases each). The CDR3 contains 17 residues. Looked up from germline, CDR1 is ENHRY and CDR2 is SYGVKD. The CDR3 protein is CANSDRFQGSGAYEQYF. CDR3 nucleotide sequence: TGTGCCAACAGTGATCGTTTCCAGGGGTCGGGAGCCTACGAGCAGTACTTC.

The chain uses TRBV4-1 and TRBJ2-7; no firm D call. The CDR3 covers 12 residues. Germline-derived CDR1 and CDR2 are MGHRA and YSYEKL. Trimming removed 4 bases from V and 3 bases from J, with 7 bases in between. The CDR3 spells CASSPPLYEQYF. Written as DNA, the CDR3 is TGCGCCAGCAGCCCACCACTCTACGAGCAGTACTTC.

Worth noting for this clonotype: The junction does not match germline at one end; this may be a read error. The chain uses TRBV4-2 and TRBJ2-3; D perhaps matches TRBD2 (5 bases). In germline, CDR1 is LGHNA, CDR2 YNFKEQ. This CDR3 is built from 15 residues. The CDR3 sequence is CASSQIQGRVDAQYF. For the CDR3, the DNA is TGTGCCAGCAGCCAAATACAAGGGCGGGTAGATGCGCAGTATTTT.

The rearrangement uses TRBV4-3 and TRBJ1-5; D is unclear. The V end was cut by 1 base, the J end by 6 bases, with 13 bases between. The CDR3 loop spans 15 amino acids. CDR1 is LGHNA, CDR2 YSLEER, per germline. The CDR3 sequence: CASSQGTGLGQPQHF. The CDR3 DNA reads TGCGCCAGCAGCCAAGGGACGGGTTTGGGTCAGCCCCAGCATTTT.

The table lists this clonotype with many counts. This chain links TRBV4-3 with TRBJ2-3; D possibly uses TRBD1 or TRBD2 (5 bases each). The germline CDR1 and CDR2 sequences are LGHNA and YSLEER. Between the trimmed V and J ends, which lost 1 base and 3 bases, there was a span of 8 bases. CDR3 length: 14 residues. CDR3 amino acids: CASSQGGDTDTQYF. The CDR3 DNA is TGCGCCAGCAGCCAAGGAGGGGATACAGATACGCAGTATTTT.

This clonotype appeared once. The chain joins TRBV28 to TRBJ2-7, with a tentative D call TRBD1 (5 bases). This CDR3 is 16 amino acids long. Germline CDR1 is MDHEN and CDR2 is SYDVKM. V was clipped by 1 base and J by 7 bases, with 20 bases between them. Here the CDR3 DNA reads TGTGCCAGCAGTTTATTCGGAGACAGCCAGTACAATGAGCAGTACTTC. Translated, it gives CASSLFGDSQYNEQYF.

The rearrangement joins TRBV6-5 to TRBJ1-5; TRBD1 agrees at 10 bases. Germline-derived CDR1 and CDR2 are MNHEY and SVGAGI. The CDR3 consists of 18 residues. The V gene end was trimmed by 0 bases and the J gene end by 0 bases; junction bases not matched to a gene: 5. The CDR3 DNA follows: TGTGCCAGCAGTTACTCGACAGGGGGCCAATCTAGCAATCAGCCCCAGCATTTT. This sequence encodes CASSYSTGGQSSNQPQHF.

This clonotype occurred a few times. The genes are TRBV5-1 and TRBJ1-4; TRBD1 matches at 10 bases. This CDR3 is built from 14 residues. The germline V gene encodes CDR1 SGHRS and CDR2 YFSETQ. J gave up 5 bases and V 6 bases, and 4 bases lay outside the gene matches. The CDR3 sequence is CASMMGQGNEKLFF. In DNA form, the CDR3 reads TGCGCCAGCATGATGGGACAGGGGAATGAAAAACTGTTTTTT. Looking up the rest from reference TRBV5-1 and TRBJ1-4 gives the full variable domain: KAGVTQTPRYLIKTRGQQVTLSCSPISGHRSVSWYQQTPGQGLQFLFEYFSETQRNKGNFPGRFSGRQFSNSRSEMNVSTLELGDSALYLCASMMGQGNEKLFFGSGTQLSVL.

Of note for this clonotype: Sequence at one end of the junction differs from germline and may be a read error. The V call is TRBV9, the J call TRBJ2-7; maybe TRBD1 (5 bases). CDR3 length: 14 amino acids. CDR1 and CDR2 (germline): SGDLS, YYNGEE. Here the CDR3 reads CASSVEETADEQYF. DNA for the CDR3: TGTGCCAGCAGCGTAGAAGAGACAGCCGACGAGCAGTATTTC.

This rearrangement joins TRBV4-2 to TRBJ1-6; D uncertain. Germline values: CDR1 LGHNA, CDR2 YNFKEQ. Trimming took 0 bases from V and 1 from J, leaving 7 bases between them. The CDR3 consists of 16 residues. The DNA for the CDR3 is TGTGCCAGCAGCCAAGAGTGGATGTCCTATAATTCACCCCTCCACTTT. Encoded protein: CASSQEWMSYNSPLHF.

There are a few counts of this clonotype. The gene calls are TRBV7-9 and TRBJ2-1, with D uncertain. The CDR3 is 10 residues long. CDR1 is SEHNR, CDR2 FQNEAQ, per germline (reference sequence). V lost 7 bases to trimming and J lost 5 bases, with 3 bases between them. CDR3 residues: CASTHNEQFF. DNA of the CDR3: TGTGCCAGCACCCACAATGAGCAGTTCTTC.

J is TRBJ1-2 and V is TRBV29-1, with unresolved D. V dropped 3 bases and J dropped 4 bases, with 12 bases sitting between them. Germline V gives CDR1 SQVTM, CDR2 ANQGSEA. The CDR3 runs 13 residues. The CDR3 reads CSVEDPAFYGYTF. CDR3 nucleotide sequence: TGCAGCGTTGAGGATCCGGCATTCTATGGCTACACCTTC.

The V call is TRBV28, the J call TRBJ1-5, with 7 positions matching TRBD1. The CDR3 runs 15 residues. Germline CDR1 is MDHEN and CDR2 is SYDVKM. V trimming: 4 bases; J trimming: 4 bases; junction bases outside the gene matches: 7. The CDR3 sequence is CASSSEWDRNQPQHF. The CDR3 DNA reads as TGTGCCAGCAGTTCGGAGTGGGACAGAAATCAGCCCCAGCATTTT.

This clonotype was recorded at least ten times. The V and J genes are TRBV20-1 and TRBJ2-1; D remains ambiguous. Germline-derived CDR1 and CDR2 are DFQATT and SNEGSKA (reference sequence). V lost 2 bases, J lost 5 bases, and 13 bases lay in between. The CDR3 is made up of 14 amino acids. The CDR3 spells CSARPPAGHNEQFF. In DNA, the CDR3 is TGCAGTGCTAGACCTCCGGCCGGTCACAATGAGCAGTTCTTC.

This clonotype has only a few counts. The rearrangement uses TRBV5-5 and TRBJ1-2, with 8 positions matching TRBD1. The CDR3 has 18 residues. Germline trimming cut 3 bases from V and 0 bases from J; bases unmatched to any gene: 13. The germline gives CDR1 SGHKS, CDR2 YYEKEE (reference sequence). CDR3 DNA sequence: TGTGCCAGCAGCTATCCCGGGACAGGAGCACTTTCTAACTATGGCTACACCTTC. It translates to CASSYPGTGALSNYGYTF.

The gene calls are TRBV5-1 and TRBJ2-1; 9 bases agree with TRBD2. Losses at the gene ends were 1 base for V and 3 bases for J; bases not matched to a gene: 8. The CDR3 has 17 amino acids. In germline, CDR1 is SGHRS, CDR2 YFSETQ. CDR3 residues: CASSLKSSGEIYNEQFF. For the CDR3, the DNA is TGCGCCAGCAGCTTGAAATCTAGCGGGGAGATCTACAATGAGCAGTTCTTC.

This clonotype was found a few times. J is TRBJ1-5 and V is TRBV7-9, with D maybe TRBD1 (5 bases). The CDR3 has 15 residues. CDR1 and CDR2 (germline): SEHNR, FQNEAQ (reference sequence). V lost 5 bases and J lost 6, with 17 bases in between. The CDR3 reads CASSADGGDSQPQHF. The CDR3 DNA is TGTGCCAGCAGCGCCGATGGTGGGGACTCTCAGCCCCAGCATTTT.

About this clonotype: This may be a read error, as it is one base from a much larger clone. The chain couples TRBV9 to TRBJ2-7, with D perhaps matching TRBD1 (5 bases). The CDR3 sequence is 13 residues long. The germline CDR1 and CDR2 sequences are SGDLS and YYNGEE. DNA for the CDR3: TGTGCCAGCAGCGTAGCAGGGTCCTACGAGCAGGACTTC. It codes for CASSVAGSYEQDF.